This T cell receptor (beta chain) originates from a study of metastatic and nonmetastatic thyroid tumors. MiXCR re-clonotyped the PCR reads for TCRdb. Seen here are tens of thousands of clones, about 15% observed once, and the top ten hold around 9.9%. In this sample, this clone turned up many times. None of the patients had undergone any treatment ahead of thyroid surgery. The CDR3 has 13 residues. V was pared by 8 bases and J by 2 bases, with 11 bases between. From germline, CDR1 is MDHEN and CDR2 SYDVKM. The chain employs TRBV28 and TRBJ2-3; possible D gene TRBD1, 5 bases. The TCR originated in a female donor with papillary thyroid cancer or a benign thyroid nodule (not recorded which). Some clones in this sample may be carry-over from other donors' samples. Sequenced: tumor tissue. The CDR3 DNA follows: TGTGCCAGCGGGGCAGGCGACACAGATACGCAGTATTTT. Encoded protein: CASGAGDTDTQYF.